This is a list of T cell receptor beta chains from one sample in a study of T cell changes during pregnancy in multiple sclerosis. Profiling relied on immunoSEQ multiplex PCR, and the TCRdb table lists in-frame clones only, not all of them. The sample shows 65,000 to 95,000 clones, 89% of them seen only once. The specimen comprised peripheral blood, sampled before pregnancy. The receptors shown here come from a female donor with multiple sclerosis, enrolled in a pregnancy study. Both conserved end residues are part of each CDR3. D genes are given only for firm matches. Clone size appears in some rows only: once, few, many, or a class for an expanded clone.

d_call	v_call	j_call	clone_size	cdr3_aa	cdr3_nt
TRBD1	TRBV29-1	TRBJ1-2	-	CSVGTGGVDYGYTF	TGCAGCGTTGGGACAGGGGGCGTTGACTATGGCTACACCTTC
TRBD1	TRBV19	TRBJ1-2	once	CASTSGQGRPNYGYTF	TGTGCCAGTACCTCGGGACAGGGGAGACCTAACTATGGCTACACCTTC
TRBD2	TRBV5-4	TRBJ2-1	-	CASSLVRGGLYNEQFF	TGTGCCAGCAGCTTGGTGCGGGGGGGCCTCTACAATGAGCAGTTCTTC
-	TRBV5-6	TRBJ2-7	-	CASSPLVEKERQAYEQYF	TGTGCCAGCAGCCCTTTAGTCGAGAAAGAAAGGCAGGCCTACGAGCAGTACTTC
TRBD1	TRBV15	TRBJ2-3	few	CATSGTGEADTQYF	TGTGCCACCAGCGGGACAGGGGAAGCAGATACGCAGTATTTT
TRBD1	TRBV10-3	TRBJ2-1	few	CAISGTGEQFF	TGTGCCATCAGCGGGACAGGAGAGCAGTTCTTC
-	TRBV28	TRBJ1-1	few	CASSLPWQANTEAFF	TGTGCCAGCAGTTTGCCGTGGCAGGCGAACACTGAAGCTTTCTTT
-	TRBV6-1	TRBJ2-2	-	CASTGVVTGELFF	TGTGCCAGCACAGGGGTGGTCACCGGGGAGCTGTTTTTT
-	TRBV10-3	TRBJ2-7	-	CAISVDLRGSEQYF	TGTGCCATCAGTGTGGATTTGCGGGGTTCCGAGCAGTACTTC
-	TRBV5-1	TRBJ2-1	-	CASSWTGGGEQFF	TGCGCCAGCAGCTGGACGGGAGGGGGCGAGCAGTTCTTC